The table lists the clone carrying this T cell receptor (beta chain) with a few counts. This sample was included in a study of T cell repertoires in cytomegalovirus infection. Germline trimming cut 1 base from V and 1 base from J; bases unmatched to any gene: 5. Germline CDR1 reads MGHDK; CDR2 reads SYGVNS. The CDR3 consists of 16 residues. TCRdb re-derived calls from the reads in MiXCR, one entry per CDR3 protein. In the table there are approximately 500,000 distinct CDR3 sequences, 16% of which are singletons. Sequencing was done on a sample of CD8+ T cells from PBMCs. The genes are TRBV25-1 and TRBJ1-2, with 8 bases matching TRBD1. This TCR was sampled from a human donor in good health (CMV status not recorded). Some clones in this sample may be carry-over from other donors' samples. The DNA for the CDR3 is TGTGCCAGCAGTGAATTCCGGACAGGGAGTAACTATGGCTACACCTTC. Amino acids: CASSEFRTGSNYGYTF.